This is a list of T cell receptor beta chains from one sample in a study of early T cells in non-severe SARS-CoV-2 infection. TCRdb processed the 5' RACE reads anew with MiXCR; each CDR3 protein has one entry. The sample has 66,000 or so distinct CDR3 sequences, approximately 13% seen once. What was sequenced was whole blood. These receptors came from an adult who was a healthcare worker with PCR-confirmed SARS-CoV-2 infection or an uninfected control (not recorded which). The conserved cysteine and the conserved F or W are not part of the CDR3 here.

V	J	CDR3
TRBV28	TRBJ1-2	ASSNPTDRVEGYT
TRBV28	TRBJ1-5	ASSGVQSNQPQH
TRBV12-3/TRBV12-4	TRBJ2-1	ASSLQRKLRSYNEQF
TRBV5-6	TRBJ2-5	ASSFWQGGETQY
TRBV12-3/TRBV12-4	TRBJ1-3	ASTLGPGNTIY
TRBV7-9	TRBJ2-7	ASSLIVEQY
TRBV3-1	TRBJ1-3	ASSQEGGTGKFGNTIY
TRBV18	TRBJ2-7	ASSLATGPPSYEQY
TRBV28	TRBJ2-7	ASSRQDRGYYEQY
TRBV6-5	TRBJ2-7	ASSYIGLEQY
TRBV7-9	TRBJ2-5	ASSAGQGRGETQY
TRBV5-1	TRBJ1-3	ASSLDGNTIY
TRBV20-1	TRBJ2-1	SASRQNNNEQF
TRBV6-6	TRBJ2-7	ASSYDTQGGYEQY
TRBV20-1	TRBJ2-7	STRGGPYEQY
TRBV14	TRBJ2-7	ASRKSGTAFADVYEQY
TRBV6-2/TRBV6-3	TRBJ2-1	ASSYGRAGGKRNEQF
TRBV7-2	TRBJ2-5	ASSQTGGRASETQY
TRBV5-1	TRBJ2-3	ASSSTGGVKDTQY
TRBV12-3/TRBV12-4	TRBJ2-2	ASSLGGTSSTGELF
TRBV25-1	TRBJ1-1	ASKLGTGGKGEAF
TRBV12-3/TRBV12-4	TRBJ2-7	ASSAPARVPYEQY
TRBV27	TRBJ2-1	ATATGTRNNEQF
TRBV12-3/TRBV12-4	TRBJ2-3	ASSLTGPTQY
TRBV29-1	TRBJ2-7	SSGQTHNPYEQY